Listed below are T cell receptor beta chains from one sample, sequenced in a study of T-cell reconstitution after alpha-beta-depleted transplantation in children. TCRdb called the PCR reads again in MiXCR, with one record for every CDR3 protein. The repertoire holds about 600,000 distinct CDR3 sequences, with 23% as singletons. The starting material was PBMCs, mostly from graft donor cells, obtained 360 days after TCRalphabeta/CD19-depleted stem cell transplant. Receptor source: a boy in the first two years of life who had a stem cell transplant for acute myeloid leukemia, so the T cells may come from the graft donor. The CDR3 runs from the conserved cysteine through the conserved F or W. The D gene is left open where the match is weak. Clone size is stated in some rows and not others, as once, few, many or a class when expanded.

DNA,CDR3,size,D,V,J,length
TGTGCCACCAGTGATTTTCCCCGCCCAGATACGCAGTATTTT,CATSDFPRPDTQYF,.,.,TRBV24-1,TRBJ2-3,14
TGTGCCATCAGCGGAATGGGGGCAGGACTTCTGGGGACAGATACGCAGTATTTT,CAISGMGAGLLGTDTQYF,.,.,TRBV10-3,TRBJ2-3,18
TGTGCCAGCAGCCCCGAAAGAACAGGGCTTGGAGGCACAGATACGCAGTATTTT,CASSPERTGLGGTDTQYF,once,.,TRBV11-2,TRBJ2-3,18
TGTGCCAGCAGTTTTATGAGGAACGGGGAGCCCCAGCATTTT,CASSFMRNGEPQHF,.,.,TRBV12-3/TRBV12-4,TRBJ1-5,14
TGCAGTGCTAGAGTTCTGGGACAGGGTTCACCCCTCCACTTT,CSARVLGQGSPLHF,.,TRBD1,TRBV20-1,TRBJ1-6,14
TGCAGCGTTGAAGAGTTTGTTGGGTTATACAATGAGCAGTTCTTC,CSVEEFVGLYNEQFF,many,.,TRBV29-1,TRBJ2-1,15
TGCAGCGTTCCCACGAGCGGGGGGTATAACAATGAGCAGTTCTTC,CSVPTSGGYNNEQFF,.,TRBD2,TRBV29-1,TRBJ2-1,15
TGCAGTGCTAGCGCCACAAGGACAGGGGGGGGGTCCTACGAGCAGTACTTC,CSASATRTGGGSYEQYF,.,TRBD1,TRBV20-1,TRBJ2-7,17
TGTGCCAGCAGTTTATTCACAGGGGGTAGCAATCAGCCCCAGCATTTT,CASSLFTGGSNQPQHF,.,TRBD1,TRBV28,TRBJ1-5,16
TGCAGCGTCCTAGGGGGCCGCACAGATACGCAGTATTTT,CSVLGGRTDTQYF,many,TRBD1,TRBV29-1,TRBJ2-3,13
TGTGCCACCAGTGATTCGGACCTGGCGGCCCAGTACTTC,CATSDSDLAAQYF,.,.,TRBV24-1,TRBJ2-5,13
TGTGCCAGCAGCCTCACGGACAGGGGCGAGCAGTACTTC,CASSLTDRGEQYF,many,TRBD1,TRBV12-3/TRBV12-4,TRBJ2-7,13
TGTGCCAGCAGTTACCGAGCGGGGTTGGAAGATACGCAGTATTTT,CASSYRAGLEDTQYF,few,TRBD2,TRBV6-2/TRBV6-3,TRBJ2-3,15
TGCGCCAGCAGCCAAATATGGGCCACAGGGTATAGCAATCAGCCCCAGCATTTT,CASSQIWATGYSNQPQHF,many,.,TRBV4-3,TRBJ1-5,18
TGTGCCATAGGAAGGGACGGCCTCTATGGCTACACCTTC,CAIGRDGLYGYTF,few,.,TRBV28,TRBJ1-2,13
TGCAGTGCGGAAGGTGGGACAGTTGCCTACGAGCAGTACTTC,CSAEGGTVAYEQYF,many,TRBD1,TRBV20-1,TRBJ2-7,14
TGCAGTGCTAGTGCTGACTTCCTTGTTGAAGGGGAGCAGTACTTC,CSASADFLVEGEQYF,many,.,TRBV20-1,TRBJ2-7,15
TGCGCCAGCAGCTTGGGCGTGGCGGCCCAAGAGACCCAGTACTTC,CASSLGVAAQETQYF,few,.,TRBV5-1,TRBJ2-5,15
TGTGCCAGCAGTTACCTCCGTTGGACTGAAGCTTTCTTT,CASSYLRWTEAFF,many,.,TRBV6-6,TRBJ1-1,13
TGTGCCAGCACCAATGACCGGTACAATGAGCAGTTCTTC,CASTNDRYNEQFF,many,.,TRBV12-3/TRBV12-4,TRBJ2-1,13
TGCAGTGCTTTAACTAGTTTAGGCACAGATACGCAGTATTTT,CSALTSLGTDTQYF,.,.,TRBV20-1,TRBJ2-3,14
TGTGCCAGCAGTTTATGGGACCTAACTAGTGCTTTCTTT,CASSLWDLTSAFF,.,.,TRBV28,TRBJ1-1,13
TGTGCCAGCAGATCAGGGGTCGAGCAGTACTTC,CASRSGVEQYF,few,.,TRBV6-5,TRBJ2-7,11
TGTGCCAGCAGTTTGGGGGAAGCTGGGGCCAACGTCCTGACTTTC,CASSLGEAGANVLTF,many,.,TRBV12-3/TRBV12-4,TRBJ2-6,15
TGCAGTGCTGGAGTCAACATAGTCGGGACCCAGTACTTC,CSAGVNIVGTQYF,.,.,TRBV20-1,TRBJ2-5,13
TGTGCCATCAGTGGAGCGGGGGGGGGCGAGCAGTACTTC,CAISGAGGGEQYF,many,TRBD2,TRBV10-3,TRBJ2-7,13
TGCGCCAGCAGCCAGGCCTCTAGGGATACGCAGTATTTT,CASSQASRDTQYF,few,.,TRBV4-3,TRBJ2-3,13
TGCAGTGCCGGTGGGGGTACAGATACGCAGTATTTT,CSAGGGTDTQYF,many,.,TRBV20-1,TRBJ2-3,12
TGTGCCAGCAGTGAAGCTTCGGTTCTAATAGCCAAAAACATTCAGTACTTC,CASSEASVLIAKNIQYF,many,.,TRBV2,TRBJ2-4,17
TGTGCCAGCATTCCTTACAGGAACTCCTACGAGCAGTACTTC,CASIPYRNSYEQYF,few,.,TRBV6-1,TRBJ2-7,14
TGCAGTGCCGGGACGCGGGGTGAAGCTTTCTTT,CSAGTRGEAFF,few,.,TRBV20-1,TRBJ1-1,11
TGCAGTGCTAGGGTGGTGCTCGAGCAGTTCTTC,CSARVVLEQFF,many,.,TRBV20-1,TRBJ2-1,11
TGTGCCAGCAGCATGACAGGGAATGAGCAGTTCTTC,CASSMTGNEQFF,many,TRBD1,TRBV5-6,TRBJ2-1,12
TGTGCCAGCAGCTCTAGCGGGGGGTCAAGCTCCTACGAGCAGTACTTC,CASSSSGGSSSYEQYF,.,TRBD2,TRBV7-2,TRBJ2-7,16
TGCAGTGCTAGAGGGGGCGGCAGGGGGATGTTGAGGACCTACGAGCAGTACTTC,CSARGGGRGMLRTYEQYF,.,TRBD1,TRBV20-1,TRBJ2-7,18
TGTGCCAGCAGATCTTCCGCAGGGGGGGAGGCCAATGAGCAGTTCTTC,CASRSSAGGEANEQFF,.,.,TRBV6-2/TRBV6-3,TRBJ2-1,16
TGCAGTGCACAAACAGCTAGCAATCAGCCCCAGCATTTT,CSAQTASNQPQHF,many,.,TRBV20-1,TRBJ1-5,13
TGTGCCAGCAGCTTAGAGAAATCGGGTGCCTACAATGAGCAGTTCTTC,CASSLEKSGAYNEQFF,.,.,TRBV7-6,TRBJ2-1,16
TGTGCCAGCAGTTTAGCCAAGGGGGCGAGTGAGCAGTACTTC,CASSLAKGASEQYF,few,TRBD1,TRBV12-3/TRBV12-4,TRBJ2-7,14
TGTGCCAGCAGCTTGCTCAGGGCCCACGAGCAGTACTTC,CASSLLRAHEQYF,.,.,TRBV5-6,TRBJ2-7,13
TGTGCCAGCAGCTCACGGGGGACAGGGAGGATCGAAAAACTGTTTTTT,CASSSRGTGRIEKLFF,.,TRBD1,TRBV12-3/TRBV12-4,TRBJ1-4,16
TGCAGTGCTGTCCCTATAAGCTCCTACGAGCAGTACTTC,CSAVPISSYEQYF,many,.,TRBV20-1,TRBJ2-7,13
TGCAGTGCTTCTCAGCCGGGACAGCATCCAGCTAACTATGGCTACACCTTC,CSASQPGQHPANYGYTF,few,TRBD1,TRBV20-1,TRBJ1-2,17
TGTGCCACCAGTGATTTAGGACAGGGAGAGACCCAGTACTTC,CATSDLGQGETQYF,.,TRBD1,TRBV24-1,TRBJ2-5,14
TGCGCCAGCAGCCAAGCTTGGACAGGGGCCAAAAACATTCAGTACTTC,CASSQAWTGAKNIQYF,many,TRBD1,TRBV4-3,TRBJ2-4,16
TGTGCCAGCAGTGATCGACAGGGCTACGAGCAGTACTTC,CASSDRQGYEQYF,.,TRBD1,TRBV6-1,TRBJ2-7,13
TGCAGTGCTAGAGATCGAAAGGATTATAGCAATCAGCCCCAGCATTTT,CSARDRKDYSNQPQHF,.,.,TRBV20-1,TRBJ1-5,16
TGCGCCAGCAGCTTGGCGGGACAGGGCTATGAGCAGTTCTTC,CASSLAGQGYEQFF,few,TRBD1,TRBV5-1,TRBJ2-1,14
TGTGCCAGCAGTTTCGACTCCACAGATACGCAGTATTTT,CASSFDSTDTQYF,many,.,TRBV12-3/TRBV12-4,TRBJ2-3,13
TGTGCCAGCAGCGTAGGGGACACTCCCAATGAGCAGTTCTTC,CASSVGDTPNEQFF,.,.,TRBV9,TRBJ2-1,14
TGTGCCAGCAGAGCCCGGACAGGGAACACCGGGGAGCTGTTTTTT,CASRARTGNTGELFF,many,TRBD1,TRBV12-3/TRBV12-4,TRBJ2-2,15
TGTGCCAGCAGCTTGTGGGACAGGGACTATGAGCAGTACTTC,CASSLWDRDYEQYF,.,TRBD1,TRBV11-1,TRBJ2-7,14
TGTGCCATCAGTGGTGGTGGACCATATAAAAACATTCAGTACTTC,CAISGGGPYKNIQYF,.,.,TRBV10-3,TRBJ2-4,15